The 23 T cell receptor beta chains below all came from one sample that was sequenced in a study of T-cell reconstitution after alpha-beta-depleted transplantation in children. Using unique molecular identifiers, the investigators prepared the TCRbeta library. TCRdb itself ran the PCR reads through MiXCR, one entry per CDR3 protein. Among 600,000 to 700,000 distinct CDR3 sequences listed, around 17% were seen once. Sequenced material: PBMCs from the stem cell graft donor, taken from the stem cell graft. The receptors were sampled from a human donor who donated a stem cell graft to a child with acute myeloid leukemia.

As for this clonotype: At one end the junction does not follow the germline gene, possibly because of a read error. The rearrangement joins TRBV13 to TRBJ1-1; 7 positions agree with TRBD1. The V gene's germline CDR1 is PRHDT and CDR2 FYEKMQ (reference sequence). The CDR3 is 14 residues long. CDR3 sequence: CASSLRDRRTESFF. The CDR3 DNA is TGTGCCAGCAGCTTGAGGGACAGACGGACTGAATCTTTCTTT.

The chain combines TRBV12-3 or TRBV12-4 with TRBJ1-2, with D uncertain. This CDR3 has 20 residues. The V and J ends lost 3 bases and 5 bases respectively, with 31 bases between them. The chain's CDR3 is CASSFGVMGPFLIYPYGYTF. DNA of the CDR3: TGTGCCAGCAGTTTCGGGGTAATGGGCCCTTTCCTTATCTACCCTTATGGCTACACCTTC.

This clonotype was observed at least ten times. The chain combines TRBV18 with TRBJ2-7, with 7 bases fitting TRBD1. In germline, CDR1 is KGHSH, CDR2 LQKENI. With 4 bases clipped from V and 0 bases from J, the junction kept 6 bases outside the gene matches. The CDR3 runs to 15 residues. The CDR3 bases are TGTGCCAGCTCACGTACCGGGACAGTCTCCTACGAGCAGTACTTC. Its protein is CASSRTGTVSYEQYF. The variable domain in full, with the rest retrieved from reference TRBV18 and TRBJ2-7, is NAGVMQNPRHLVRRRGQEARLRCSPMKGHSHVYWYRQLPEEGLKFMVYLQKENIIDESGMPKERFSAEFPKEGPSILRIQQVVRGDSAAYFCASSRTGTVSYEQYFGPGTRLTVT.

This clonotype was seen many times. The rearrangement uses TRBV20-1 and TRBJ1-6, with a tentative D call TRBD1 (6 bases). Trimming shortened V by 4 bases and J by 9 bases, and 16 bases separated the two germline ends. The CDR3 runs to 14 residues. From germline, CDR1 is DFQATT and CDR2 SNEGSKA (reference sequence). In DNA form, the CDR3 reads TGCAGTGCTATGGGAGGGGGGGGCGGTTCACCCCTCCACTTT. It translates to CSAMGGGGGSPLHF.

The chain recombines TRBV20-1 with TRBJ2-7, with D hard to call. Germline V lookup: CDR1 DFQATT, CDR2 SNEGSKA (reference sequence). Trimming removed 6 bases at V and 2 bases at J, with 14 bases between. The CDR3 extends over 13 amino acids. The CDR3 coding sequence is TGCAGTGCAACTCTCGAAACTCCCTACGAGCAGTACTTC. This codes for CSATLETPYEQYF.

This clonotype was counted ten times or more. This chain uses TRBV20-1 with TRBJ2-5, with D perhaps given as TRBD1 or TRBD2 (5 bases each). Trimming removed 6 bases at V and 3 bases at J, with 11 bases between. Germline V gives CDR1 DFQATT, CDR2 SNEGSKA (reference sequence). The length of the CDR3 is 12 residues. CDR3 region: CSARDGEETQYF. The CDR3 DNA sequence: TGCAGTGCCCGGGACGGCGAAGAGACCCAGTACTTC.

This clonotype was counted many times. This chain joins TRBV20-1 and TRBJ2-6, with D possibly matching TRBD1 (5 bases). The germline V gene has CDR1 DFQATT and CDR2 SNEGSKA (reference sequence). The CDR3 spans 14 residues. V shed 4 bases and J shed 7 bases, with 14 bases lying between them. CDR3 protein: CSAILGVPANVLTF. CDR3 DNA sequence: TGCAGTGCTATCTTAGGGGTTCCCGCCAACGTCCTGACTTTC.

This clonotype was seen many times. This chain connects TRBV6-6 to TRBJ1-1, with 7 bases lining up with TRBD1. CDR1 and CDR2 (germline): MNHNY, SVGAGI (reference sequence). The CDR3 is 13 residues long. V trimming: 4 bases; J trimming: 9 bases; junction bases outside the gene matches: 8. The chain's CDR3 is CASSSRQGGKAFF. As DNA, the CDR3 is TGTGCCAGCAGTTCCCGACAGGGTGGGAAAGCTTTCTTT.

Regarding this clonotype: This sequence may be a read error, since a much larger clone differs from it by one base. The genes are TRBV20-1 and TRBJ1-2; weak D call: TRBD1 (5 bases). Trimming removed 8 bases at V and 2 bases at J, with 9 bases between. There are 11 residues in the CDR3. Germline lookup yields CDR1 DFQATT and CDR2 SNEGSKA (reference sequence). CDR3 region: CSPSGNYGYTF. The CDR3 DNA is TGCAGTCCATCAGGGAACTATGGCTACACCTTC.

The sample holds a few counts of this clonotype. The chain carries TRBV10-3 and TRBJ2-5; 10 bases line up with TRBD1. Germline CDR1 ENHRY, CDR2 SYGVKD. The J segment lost 5 bases and the V segment lost 6 bases, leaving 9 bases of the junction unmatched. This CDR3 region has 15 residues. DNA for the CDR3: TGTGCCATCAGCCCCGGGACAGGGGTTGGGGAGACCCAGTACTTC. It codes for CAISPGTGVGETQYF.

There are a few counts of this clonotype. The chain combines TRBV9 with TRBJ1-3, with D perhaps matching TRBD1 (5 bases). V gave up 0 bases and J gave up 7 bases, with 11 bases separating them. The CDR3 runs to 14 residues. Germline values: CDR1 SGDLS, CDR2 YYNGEE. CDR3 bases: TGTGCCAGCAGCGTAGAGGAGGGGAGGAACACCATATATTTT. This sequence encodes CASSVEEGRNTIYF.

V and J are TRBV30 and TRBJ1-1; D gene unclear. This CDR3 is 14 amino acids long. Germline V gives CDR1 GTSNPN, CDR2 SVGIG (reference sequence). The V end lost 1 base, the J end lost 5 bases, and 14 bases lay between the germline ends. CDR3 DNA: TGTGCCTGGAGTGCCTCAGTCGGCAGGACTGAAGCTTTCTTT. Its protein product is CAWSASVGRTEAFF.

This sequence joins TRBV4-1 and TRBJ1-1, with D uncertain. CDR3 length equals 13 residues. Germline V lookup: CDR1 MGHRA, CDR2 YSYEKL. Trimming took 0 bases from V and 7 from J, leaving 9 bases between them. The CDR3 DNA reads TGCGCCAGCAGCCAAGAAGGCAGAATTGAAGCTTTCTTT. Amino acid sequence: CASSQEGRIEAFF.

This clonotype occurred a few times. This sequence joins TRBV7-9 and TRBJ1-3; D is uncertain. Looked up from germline, CDR1 is SEHNR and CDR2 is FQNEAQ (reference sequence). This CDR3 region has 13 residues. The germline V and J ends were trimmed by 3 bases and 3 bases, with 6 bases remaining between them. The CDR3 spells CASSFFDGNTIYF. CDR3 coding DNA: TGTGCCAGCAGCTTCTTCGATGGAAACACCATATATTTT.

This clonotype has ten or more counts. The rearrangement links TRBV7-2 to TRBJ1-2; 7 nucleotides line up with TRBD1. Per germline, CDR1 SGHTA and CDR2 FQGNSA. Trimming removed 2 bases from V and 7 bases from J; junction bases left unmatched: 4. The CDR3 is 13 residues long. The CDR3 nucleotides are TGTGCCAGCAGCTTACAGGGGGGGAGTGGCTACACCTTC. Protein sequence: CASSLQGGSGYTF.

This clonotype was detected ten times or more. CDR3 loop: CASSLQVGGQPQHF. CDR3 sequence (DNA): TGTGCCAGCAGCTTACAGGTGGGCGGTCAGCCCCAGCATTTT. The chain has TRBV12-3 or TRBV12-4 and TRBJ1-5; D might be TRBD1 (5 bases). V dropped 6 bases and J dropped 6 bases, with 15 bases sitting between them. This CDR3 comprises 14 residues.

There are a few counts of this clonotype. This chain connects TRBV24-1 to TRBJ1-2; 7 bases are a match to TRBD1. Germline assignment: CDR1 KGHDR and CDR2 SFDVKD. After removal of 6 bases from V and 6 bases from J, the junction contained 6 bases not matched to a gene. This CDR3 region has 13 residues. The CDR3: CATSKGAGNGYTF. The CDR3 bases are TGTGCCACCAGTAAGGGGGCGGGGAATGGCTACACCTTC.

Note on this clonotype: Possible read error: a much larger clone is one base away. CDR3 in DNA: TGCAGTGCTAGTGCAGGAATGAACACTGAAGCTTTCTTT. Amino acid sequence: CSASAGMNTEAFF. The genes are TRBV20-1 and TRBJ1-1; D is unresolved. The CDR3 is made up of 13 amino acids. CDR1 DFQATT and CDR2 SNEGSKA come from the germline V gene (reference sequence). With 3 bases removed from V and 0 bases from J, the gap between germline ends came to 8 bases.

This clonotype was seen at least ten times. The CDR3 region is CASSGTNQETQYF. The DNA of the CDR3 is TGTGCCAGCAGCGGGACAAACCAAGAGACCCAGTACTTC. V is TRBV12-3 or TRBV12-4 and J is TRBJ2-5, with D possibly TRBD1 on 6 matching bases. CDR3 length: 13 amino acids. Between the trimmed V and J ends, which lost 6 bases and 0 bases, there was a span of 8 bases.

On this clonotype itself: Being one base from a much bigger clone, this may be a read error. The genes are TRBV6-1 and TRBJ2-5; D unresolved. V shed 7 bases and J shed 3 bases, with 12 bases lying between them. The CDR3 runs 13 residues. CDR1 and CDR2 (germline): MNHNS, SASEGT. CDR3 sequence: CASKTRVEETQYF. CDR3 DNA sequence: TGTGCCAGCAAAACAAGGGTTGAAGAGACCCAGTACTTC.

The table lists this clonotype with a few counts. V and J are TRBV20-1 and TRBJ2-1, with D perhaps TRBD1 (6 bases). CDR3 length: 17 residues. From germline, CDR1 is DFQATT and CDR2 SNEGSKA (reference sequence). Trimming removed 1 base at V and 0 bases at J, with 16 bases between. The CDR3 DNA reads as TGCAGTGCTAGAGCCGAAGGACAGTGGCCCTCCTACAATGAGCAGTTCTTC. As protein: CSARAEGQWPSYNEQFF.

V usage is TRBV29-1 and J usage is TRBJ1-2; TRBD1 matches at 9 bases. V was clipped by 1 base and J by 8 bases; unmatched bases: 8. CDR1 and CDR2 from the germline V gene are SQVTM and ANQGSEA. The CDR3 extends over 14 amino acids. The CDR3 spells CSVEVFGTGNGYTF. CDR3 coding DNA: TGCAGCGTTGAAGTTTTCGGGACAGGGAACGGCTACACCTTC. The full variable domain, with the rest looked up from reference TRBV29-1 and TRBJ1-2, is SAVISQKPSRDICQRGTSLTIQCQVDSQVTMMFWYRQQPGQSLTLIATANQGSEATYESGFVIDKFPISRPNLTFSTLTVSNMSPEDSSIYLCSVEVFGTGNGYTFGSGTRLTVV.

The chain couples TRBV12-5 to TRBJ1-5, with D maybe TRBD1 (5 bases). CDR3 size: 12 residues. V lost 2 bases and J lost 11, with 10 bases in between. Germline values: CDR1 LGHNT, CDR2 FRNRAP. The CDR3 loop reads CASGLNLGAQHF. Here the CDR3 DNA reads TGTGCTAGTGGTTTGAACCTGGGGGCCCAGCATTTT. Drawing the rest from reference TRBV12-5 and TRBJ1-5, the complete variable domain is DARVTQTPRHKVTEMGQEVTMRCQPILGHNTVFWYRQTMMQGLELLAYFRNRAPLDDSGMPKDRFSAEMPDATLATLKIQPSEPRDSAVYFCASGLNLGAQHFGDGTRLSIL.